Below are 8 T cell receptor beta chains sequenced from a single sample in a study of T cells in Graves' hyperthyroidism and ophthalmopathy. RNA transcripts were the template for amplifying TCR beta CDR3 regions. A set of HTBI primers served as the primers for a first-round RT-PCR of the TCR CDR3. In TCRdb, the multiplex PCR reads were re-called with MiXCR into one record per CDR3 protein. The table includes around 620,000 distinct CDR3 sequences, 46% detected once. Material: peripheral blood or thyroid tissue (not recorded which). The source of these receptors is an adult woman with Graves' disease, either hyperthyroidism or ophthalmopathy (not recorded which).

The CDR3 protein is CSAPGDRRSEAFF. The CDR3, as DNA: TGCAGTGCTCCTGGGGACAGGAGATCTGAAGCTTTCTTT. V usage is TRBV20-1 and J usage is TRBJ1-1, with TRBD1 matching over 8 bases. The ends lost 5 bases at V and 6 bases at J; junction bases unmatched: 8. The CDR3 consists of 13 residues. Germline CDR1 is DFQATT and CDR2 is SNEGSKA (reference sequence).

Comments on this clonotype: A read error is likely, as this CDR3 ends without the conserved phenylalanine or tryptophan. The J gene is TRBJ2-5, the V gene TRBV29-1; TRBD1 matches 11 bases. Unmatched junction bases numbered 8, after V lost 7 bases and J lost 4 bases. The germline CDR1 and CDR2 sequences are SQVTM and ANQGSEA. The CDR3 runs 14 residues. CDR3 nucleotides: TGCAGCGGCGGACAGGGGGCTAAGTCAGAGACCCAGTACCTC. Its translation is CSGGQGAKSETQYL.

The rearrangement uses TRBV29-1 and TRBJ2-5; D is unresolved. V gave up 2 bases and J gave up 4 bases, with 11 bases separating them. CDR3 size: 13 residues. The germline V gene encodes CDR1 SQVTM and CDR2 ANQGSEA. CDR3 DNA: TGCAGCGTTGAAAGTAGTGTGGGAGAGACCCAGTACTTC. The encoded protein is CSVESSVGETQYF.

The CDR3 is CSARDHDRGAYEQPQHF. DNA of the CDR3: TGCAGTGCTAGAGATCACGACAGGGGTGCCTACGAGCAGCCCCAGCATTTT. This chain connects TRBV20-1 to TRBJ1-5; 8 bases match TRBD1. This CDR3 has 17 residues. Unmatched junction bases numbered 14, after V lost 0 bases and J lost 7 bases. In germline, CDR1 is DFQATT, CDR2 SNEGSKA (reference sequence).

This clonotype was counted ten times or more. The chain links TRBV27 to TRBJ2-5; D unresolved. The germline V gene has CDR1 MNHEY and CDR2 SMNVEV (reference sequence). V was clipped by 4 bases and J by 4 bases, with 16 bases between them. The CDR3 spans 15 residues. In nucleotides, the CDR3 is TGTGCCAGCAGTTCCCTCCCAACCGGCGGAGAGACCCAGTACTTC. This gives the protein CASSSLPTGGETQYF.

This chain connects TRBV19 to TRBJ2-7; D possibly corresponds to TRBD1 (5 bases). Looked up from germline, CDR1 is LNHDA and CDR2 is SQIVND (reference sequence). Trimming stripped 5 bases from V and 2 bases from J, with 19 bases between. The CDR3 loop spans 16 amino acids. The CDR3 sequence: CASSGAASNSTYEQYF. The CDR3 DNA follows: TGTGCCAGTAGTGGGGCAGCCTCGAATAGTACCTACGAGCAGTACTTC.

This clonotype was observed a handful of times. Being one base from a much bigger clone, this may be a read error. DNA for the CDR3: TGTGCCAGCAGTCCTCTCACGGGAGTGAACACCGGGAAGCTGTTTTTT. Its protein product is CASSPLTGVNTGKLFF. This chain joins TRBV11-1 and TRBJ2-2, with a tentative D call TRBD2 (6 bases). CDR1 is SGHAT and CDR2 is FQDESV in the germline V gene (reference sequence). The CDR3 loop spans 16 amino acids.

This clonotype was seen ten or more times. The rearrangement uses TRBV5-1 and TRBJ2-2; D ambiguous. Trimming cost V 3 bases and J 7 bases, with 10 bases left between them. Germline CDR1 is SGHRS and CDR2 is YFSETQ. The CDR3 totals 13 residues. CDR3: CASSSDSNGELFF. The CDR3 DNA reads TGCGCCAGCAGCTCCGACTCGAACGGGGAGCTGTTTTTT. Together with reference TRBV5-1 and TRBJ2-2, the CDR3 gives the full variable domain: KAGVTQTPRYLIKTRGQQVTLSCSPISGHRSVSWYQQTPGQGLQFLFEYFSETQRNKGNFPGRFSGRQFSNSRSEMNVSTLELGDSALYLCASSSDSNGELFFGEGSRLTVL.